This TCR beta chain emerged from a study of OX40 agonist ivuxolimab in advanced cancers. Patients with a history of autoimmune disease or on systemic immunosuppression were excluded. With baseline, cycle 4 day 1, and cycle 7 day 1 as timepoints, blood was sampled. The CDR3 covers 15 residues. The germline V gene encodes CDR1 LNHDA and CDR2 SQIVND (reference sequence). V was cut by 3 bases and J by 3 bases, with 14 bases left in between. The study, taken as a whole, reports: Low normalized T-cell clonal expansion was also seen in some nonresponders. At 0.1 to 3.0 mg/kg, clonal expansion of CD4+ and CD8+ blood T cells had occurred by week 6.

A note on this clone: Its target is not known.

Profiled with immunoSEQ multiplex PCR; TCRdb holds only in-frame clones, not every one. This table has some 130,000 clones, 90% appearing once. This TCR came from an adult with an advanced solid tumor such as melanoma, head and neck, liver or kidney cancer. This specimen consisted of CD4+ or CD8+ T cells sorted from blood, obtained in a trial of the OX40 agonist ivuxolimab. The rearrangement joins TRBV19 to TRBJ1-2; weak D call: TRBD1 (6 bases). The CDR3 nucleotides read TGTGCCAGTAGTATGTCAGGGAGGGGGTACTATGGCTACACCTTC. This sequence encodes CASSMSGRGYYGYTF.